The text below deals with one T cell receptor beta chain. The sample originates from a study of blood T cell repertoires in COVID-19. Per the germline V gene, CDR1 is SGDLS and CDR2 is YYNGEE. V lost 3 bases, J lost 6 bases, and 13 bases lay in between. The CDR3 extends over 13 amino acids. This table comes from immunoSEQ multiplex PCR, and its TCRdb copy is limited to in-frame clones, with some not included. The sample holds 84,000 or so clones, approximately 78% seen once. The chain links TRBV9 to TRBJ2-7; the D gene is possibly TRBD1 (6 bases). Sequencing was carried out using peripheral blood. This sequence was found in a man aged 55 to 70 with COVID-19, enrolled during active disease. CDR3 sequence: CASSARQVSEQYF. CDR3 DNA: TGTGCCAGCAGCGCACGACAGGTCTCCGAGCAGTACTTC. Together with reference TRBV9 and TRBJ2-7, the CDR3 gives the full variable domain: DSGVTQTPKHLITATGQRVTLRCSPRSGDLSVYWYQQSLDQGLQFLIQYYNGEERAKGNILERFSAQQFPDLHSELNLSSLELGDSALYFCASSARQVSEQYFGPGTRLTVT.